The 18 T cell receptor beta chains below all came from one sample that was sequenced in a study of T cell changes during pregnancy in multiple sclerosis. Sequenced by immunoSEQ multiplex PCR; TCRdb stores in-frame clones only, minus some. The sample holds around 69,000 clones, 75% to 95% seen once. Sequenced here: CD8+ T cells from peripheral blood mononuclear cells, sampled before pregnancy. These receptors were taken from a female donor with multiple sclerosis, enrolled in a pregnancy study.

The genes are TRBV9 and TRBJ1-2; D possibly corresponds to TRBD1 (5 bases). The V gene lost 0 bases and the J gene lost 1 base, with 10 bases spanning the gap. The germline CDR1 and CDR2 sequences are SGDLS and YYNGEE. The CDR3 covers 15 residues. The CDR3 protein is CASSVEPGGNYGYTF. The CDR3 nucleotides read TGTGCCAGCAGCGTAGAACCGGGGGGTAACTATGGCTACACCTTC. Based on the CDR3 plus reference TRBV9 and TRBJ1-2, the full variable domain is DSGVTQTPKHLITATGQRVTLRCSPRSGDLSVYWYQQSLDQGLQFLIQYYNGEERAKGNILERFSAQQFPDLHSELNLSSLELGDSALYFCASSVEPGGNYGYTFGSGTRLTVV.

This chain's CDR3 is CASRGGGTSLRTQYF. The CDR3 coding sequence is TGTGCCAGCAGGGGGGGAGGGACTAGCCTGCGTACGCAGTATTTT. The chain uses TRBV11-2 and TRBJ2-3, with 9 bases matching TRBD2. V lost 6 bases to trimming and J lost 8 bases; unmatched junction nucleotides: 12. This CDR3 region has 15 residues. Germline lookup yields CDR1 SGHAT and CDR2 FQNNGV. Supplemented by reference TRBV11-2 and TRBJ2-3, the full variable domain reads EAGVAQSPRYKIIEKRQSVAFWCNPISGHATLYWYQQILGQGPKLLIQFQNNGVVDDSQLPKDRFSAERLKGVDSTLKIQPAKLEDSAVYLCASRGGGTSLRTQYFGPGTRLTVL.

This chain uses TRBV7-9 with TRBJ2-7; maybe TRBD1 (5 bases). V lost 5 bases to trimming and J lost 1 base, with 12 bases between them. CDR1 and CDR2 from the germline V gene are SEHNR and FQNEAQ (reference sequence). The CDR3 sequence is 14 residues long. CDR3 bases: TGTGCCAGCAGCCCCCCGGCAGGGTCCTACGAGCAGTACTTC. It translates to CASSPPAGSYEQYF.

The chain links TRBV6-4 to TRBJ2-1, with 9 nucleotides matching TRBD1. The CDR3 has 16 amino acids. The germline V gene has CDR1 MRHNA and CDR2 SNTAGT. Trimming removed 3 bases from V and 6 bases from J; junction bases left unmatched: 9. For the CDR3, the DNA is TGTGCCAGCAGTGAAGGGCGGGACAGGGATCTCAATGAGCAGTTCTTC. Its protein is CASSEGRDRDLNEQFF.

V gene TRBV5-5 combines with J gene TRBJ1-2; 9 nucleotides align to TRBD1. The CDR3 length is 16 residues. Germline CDR1 is SGHKS and CDR2 is YYEKEE (reference sequence). The ends lost 5 bases at V and 3 bases at J; junction bases unmatched: 11. CDR3 in amino acids: CASSLLTGGADYGYTF. The CDR3 region has the DNA TGTGCCAGCAGTTTACTTACAGGGGGCGCTGACTATGGCTACACCTTC.

The chain couples TRBV9 to TRBJ2-1; no reliable D call. Trimming removed 3 bases at V and 9 bases at J, with 19 bases between. Germline V gene lookup returns CDR1 SGDLS and CDR2 YYNGEE. The CDR3 loop spans 15 amino acids. CDR3 protein: CASSAKISGLVEQFF. The CDR3 DNA reads as TGTGCCAGCAGCGCTAAGATTTCAGGTTTAGTTGAGCAGTTCTTC.

Only a few counts were recorded for this clone. The chain joins TRBV4-1 to TRBJ2-5; D unclear. Germline V lookup: CDR1 MGHRA, CDR2 YSYEKL. This CDR3 spans 12 amino acids. The germline V and J ends were trimmed by 3 bases and 5 bases, with 7 bases remaining between them. CDR3 region: CASSHVGETQYF. CDR3 coding DNA: TGCGCCAGCAGCCACGTCGGGGAGACCCAGTACTTC.

The V gene is TRBV6-5, the J gene TRBJ2-1; 9 bases are shared with TRBD1. Germline V gene data show CDR1 as MNHEY and CDR2 as SVGAGI. The length of the CDR3 is 13 residues. Trimming at V came to 8 bases and at J to 7 bases, leaving 6 bases not matched to a gene. This chain's CDR3 is CASARDRANEQFF. As DNA, the CDR3 is TGTGCCAGCGCCCGGGACAGGGCGAATGAGCAGTTCTTC.

This chain links TRBV19 with TRBJ2-7, with 7 positions matching TRBD1. Trimming removed 3 bases from V and 3 bases from J; junction bases left unmatched: 5. CDR3 length equals 14 residues. The V gene's germline CDR1 is LNHDA and CDR2 SQIVND (reference sequence). The CDR3 is CASSILGGGYEQYF. For the CDR3, the DNA is TGTGCCAGTAGTATCTTAGGGGGCGGCTACGAGCAGTACTTC.

The CDR3 spells CASSIEADEAFF. In DNA form, the CDR3 reads TGTGCCAGTAGTATAGAGGCCGATGAAGCTTTCTTT. The chain has TRBV19 and TRBJ1-1; D not resolved. The V and J ends lost 0 bases and 7 bases respectively, with 6 bases between them. Per germline, CDR1 LNHDA and CDR2 SQIVND (reference sequence). The length of the CDR3 is 12 residues.

In the case of this clone: The identical CDR3 is also encoded by other nucleotide sequences in the sample. The J gene is TRBJ1-1, the V gene TRBV5-6; D is undetermined. Germline V CDR1 and CDR2: SGHDT, YYEEEE. This CDR3 comprises 14 residues. V was pared by 5 bases and J by 0 bases, with 11 bases between. CDR3 DNA: TGTGCCAGCAGTCCAGGAGGAATGAACACTGAAGCTTTCTTT. This codes for CASSPGGMNTEAFF.

The rearrangement links TRBV7-6 to TRBJ2-3, with 9 nucleotides matching TRBD2. Germline trimming cut 5 bases from V and 8 bases from J; bases unmatched to any gene: 20. The CDR3 runs to 18 residues. CDR1 and CDR2 from the germline V gene are SGHVS and FNYEAQ. CDR3 protein: CASSNPSRLAGPSATQYF. The CDR3 DNA reads TGTGCCAGCAGCAATCCGTCAAGGCTAGCGGGGCCTTCCGCTACGCAGTATTTT.

The chain has TRBV2 and TRBJ2-3; 10 bases align to TRBD2. CDR3 size: 18 residues. After removal of 6 bases from V and 3 bases from J, the junction contained 15 bases not matched to a gene. CDR1 is SNHLY and CDR2 is FYNNEI in the germline V gene. The CDR3 sequence is CASRTTSGASPVTDTQYF. The CDR3 nucleotides are TGTGCCAGCAGGACAACTAGCGGGGCCTCACCTGTGACAGATACGCAGTATTTT.

V usage is TRBV10-3 and J usage is TRBJ1-2, with 9 bases fitting TRBD1. Trimming took 2 bases from V and 6 from J; bases not matched to a gene: 4. Germline lookup yields CDR1 ENHRY and CDR2 SYGVKD. CDR3 length: 14 residues. CDR3 protein: CAISETGGMDGYTF. The CDR3 nucleotides are TGTGCCATCAGTGAGACAGGGGGCATGGATGGCTACACCTTC.

V is TRBV27 and J is TRBJ2-7, with 7 bases fitting TRBD1. Germline V gene lookup returns CDR1 MNHEY and CDR2 SMNVEV (reference sequence). Trimming cost V 5 bases and J 2 bases; bases outside gene matches: 6. This CDR3 is 14 amino acids long. DNA of the CDR3: TGTGCCAGCAGTCGACAGGGACCCACCTACGAGCAGTACTTC. Translation gives CASSRQGPTYEQYF.

The V call is TRBV11-2, the J call TRBJ1-3; D gene uncertain. Trimming removed 6 bases from V and 4 bases from J, with 16 bases in between. CDR1 is SGHAT, CDR2 FQNNGV, per germline. The CDR3 is 15 amino acids. The CDR3 DNA reads as TGTGCCAGCAGTTTCCGCACGGGAGCGGGAAACACCATATATTTT. The encoded protein is CASSFRTGAGNTIYF.

The J gene is TRBJ2-2, the V gene TRBV27, with TRBD1 matching 8 bases. CDR1 and CDR2 (germline): MNHEY, SMNVEV (reference sequence). Trimming cost V 5 bases and J 5 bases; bases outside gene matches: 7. CDR3 length equals 15 residues. The CDR3 reads CASSPMTGVTGELFF. In DNA form, the CDR3 reads TGTGCCAGCAGTCCCATGACAGGGGTAACCGGGGAGCTGTTTTTT.

The V call is TRBV5-6, the J call TRBJ1-2, with 8 bases matching TRBD1. The CDR3 totals 15 residues. The trim removed 6 bases at V and 6 bases at J, leaving 13 bases unmatched. Germline V gene data show CDR1 as SGHDT and CDR2 as YYEEEE. The DNA for the CDR3 is TGTGCCAGCACCCCACCGGTGGACAGGGTCAATGGCTACACCTTC. Residues: CASTPPVDRVNGYTF.